This T cell receptor beta chain appears in the sequencing data of a study of cytotoxic CD8 clonotypes in ibrutinib-treated CLL. Looking at the study overall: Samples had a mean of 255,043 productive templates and almost 95,000 productive rearrangements.

Germline values: CDR1 MNHEY, CDR2 SVGAGI. The length of the CDR3 is 12 residues. Deletions cut 7 bases from V and 3 bases from J, with 9 bases between. TCRdb's copy holds only in-frame clones and misses some; the assay was immunoSEQ multiplex PCR. The data show fewer than 400,000 clones, under 70% seen once. This clone was detected only a few times. The sequence was obtained from a human donor with chronic lymphocytic leukemia. The input for sequencing was PBMCs, taken after 36 months of ibrutinib treatment. The rearrangement uses TRBV6-5 and TRBJ1-2, with TRBD1 as a possible D gene (6 bases). CDR3 protein: CASMGADYGYTF. The CDR3 DNA sequence: TGTGCCAGCATGGGGGCAGACTATGGCTACACCTTC.